These 2 T cell receptor beta chains originate from one sample sequenced in a study of blood T cell repertoires in COVID-19. TCRdb keeps only in-frame clones here, not all; method: immunoSEQ multiplex PCR. Of tens of thousands of clones in the sample, roughly 90% were seen once. The sequencing sample was made of peripheral blood. Receptor source: a woman between 45 and 65 years old with active or convalescent COVID-19.

The chain combines TRBV10-3 with TRBJ1-4; possible D gene TRBD1, 5 bases. The CDR3 extends over 15 amino acids. Germline assignment: CDR1 ENHRY and CDR2 SYGVKD. Trimming took off 3 bases at V and 7 bases at J, with 15 bases between the two ends. This chain's CDR3 is CAISDGASGVEKLFF. The DNA of the CDR3 is TGTGCCATCAGTGATGGGGCCTCTGGGGTTGAAAAACTGTTTTTT.

The chain combines TRBV9 with TRBJ2-5; 7 nucleotides match TRBD1. J gave up 2 bases and V 0 bases, and 4 bases lay outside the gene matches. Germline V gene lookup returns CDR1 SGDLS and CDR2 YYNGEE. The CDR3 has 15 residues. CDR3 sequence reads: CASSVGPGQQETQYF. CDR3 nucleotide sequence: TGTGCCAGCAGCGTAGGCCCGGGACAGCAAGAGACCCAGTACTTC.